One sample yielded the 15 T cell receptor beta chains listed below, sequenced in a study of T cell repertoires in cytomegalovirus infection. TCRdb reanalysed the reads using MiXCR and keeps one entry per CDR3 protein. The sample holds about 130,000 distinct CDR3 sequences; about 10% are singletons and the top ten take 9.5% to 13%. The material sequenced was PBMCs. The source is a human donor in good health (CMV status not recorded). Some clones in this sample may be carry-over from other donors' samples.

V gene TRBV29-1 combines with J gene TRBJ1-2, with D tentatively TRBD1 (5 bases). Germline CDR1 is SQVTM and CDR2 is ANQGSEA. CDR3 size: 16 residues. The ends were cut back, 0 bases at V and 4 bases at J, with 18 bases in the middle. CDR3 nucleotides: TGCAGCGTTGAAGATCAGAGTGACAGTAAGACCTATGGCTACACCTTC. This gives the protein CSVEDQSDSKTYGYTF.

Many counts were recorded for this clonotype. The chain is built from TRBV12-3 or TRBV12-4 and TRBJ1-1, with D possibly matching TRBD1 (6 bases). This CDR3 is built from 14 residues. Deletions cut 6 bases from V and 2 bases from J, with 13 bases between. CDR3 DNA sequence: TGTGCCAGCAGGCCCGGACAGAGTAACACTGAAGCTTTCTTT. Protein: CASRPGQSNTEAFF.

This clonotype was counted many times. This chain connects TRBV6-4 to TRBJ2-1; no clear D. Germline loops: CDR1 MRHNA, CDR2 SNTAGT. Trimming pared 5 bases from V and 0 bases from J, leaving 5 bases between. The CDR3 consists of 13 residues. The CDR3 loop is CASSPSSYNEQFF. In DNA form, the CDR3 reads TGTGCCAGCAGTCCAAGCTCCTACAATGAGCAGTTCTTC.

In its sample, this clonotype was seen a few times. The V call is TRBV20-1, the J call TRBJ2-3; 9 bases map to TRBD2. CDR1 is DFQATT, CDR2 SNEGSKA, per germline (reference sequence). The V segment lost 2 bases and the J segment 4 bases; nucleotides outside the gene matches: 7. The CDR3 is 15 residues long. CDR3: CSARPQRGAADTQYF. DNA for the CDR3: TGCAGTGCTAGACCTCAGCGGGGGGCTGCAGATACGCAGTATTTT.

In this sample, this clonotype turned up a few times. The rearrangement uses TRBV5-1 and TRBJ2-5; D unresolved. V lost 0 bases, J lost 1 base, and 7 bases lay in between. Per the germline V gene, CDR1 is SGHRS and CDR2 is YFSETQ. CDR3 size: 14 residues. The CDR3 spells CASSLAVSQETQYF. CDR3 bases: TGCGCCAGCAGCTTGGCCGTCAGCCAAGAGACCCAGTACTTC.

This clonotype was observed many times. This chain joins TRBV7-2 and TRBJ1-3; 7 nucleotides line up with TRBD1. Germline V lookup: CDR1 SGHTA, CDR2 FQGNSA. The V segment lost 1 base and the J segment 11 bases; nucleotides outside the gene matches: 11. The CDR3 totals 15 residues. CDR3 sequence: CASSLGGTASRPIYF. The CDR3 DNA follows: TGTGCCAGCAGCTTAGGTGGGACAGCCTCCCGGCCCATATATTTT.

Ten or more counts support this clonotype. The chain carries TRBV28 and TRBJ1-5; unclear D gene. Germline-derived CDR1 and CDR2 are MDHEN and SYDVKM. The ends were cut back, 6 bases at V and 2 bases at J, with 17 bases in the middle. The CDR3 runs to 16 residues. The CDR3 DNA sequence: TGTGCCAGCAGCCCACCCCACGGCGTCGGCAATCAGCCCCAGCATTTT. Protein sequence: CASSPPHGVGNQPQHF.

This clonotype was picked up many times. This rearrangement joins TRBV11-1 to TRBJ2-7; 10 nucleotides agree with TRBD2. CDR1 SGHAT and CDR2 FQDESV come from the germline V gene (reference sequence). V dropped 3 bases and J dropped 3; count of bases not matched to a gene: 2. The CDR3 runs to 14 residues. CDR3 protein: CASSFGLAVYEQYF. In DNA form, the CDR3 reads TGTGCCAGCAGCTTCGGACTAGCGGTCTACGAGCAGTACTTC.

The rearrangement uses TRBV6-2 or TRBV6-3 and TRBJ2-7; possible D gene TRBD1, 5 bases. CDR3 length: 13 amino acids. The germline V gene encodes CDR1 MNHEY and CDR2 SVGEGT. The ends were cut back, 6 bases at V and 3 bases at J, with 12 bases in the middle. CDR3 in amino acids: CASRRTPNYEQYF. CDR3 sequence (DNA): TGTGCCAGCAGGAGGACACCTAACTACGAGCAGTACTTC.

In this sample, this clonotype turned up many times. The gene calls are TRBV7-8 and TRBJ2-5, with D unresolved. There are 12 residues in the CDR3. V lost 10 bases to trimming and J lost 1 base, with 10 bases between them. From germline, CDR1 is SGHVS and CDR2 FQNEAQ. CDR3 in amino acids: CATHGFQETQYF. The DNA for the CDR3 is TGTGCCACCCATGGGTTCCAAGAGACCCAGTACTTC. Full variable domain (rest looked up from reference TRBV7-8 and TRBJ2-5): GAGVSQSPRYKVAKRGQDVALRCDPISGHVSLFWYQQALGQGPEFLTYFQNEAQLDKSGLPSDRFFAERPEGSVSTLKIQRTQQEDSAVYLCATHGFQETQYFGPGTRLLVL.

This clonotype appeared many times. CDR3 residues: CASSFGGRTYEQYF. The CDR3 coding sequence is TGTGCCAGCAGCTTTGGGGGACGGACCTACGAGCAGTACTTC. The rearrangement joins TRBV7-8 to TRBJ2-7; possibly TRBD1 or TRBD2 for D (5 bases each). The CDR3 length is 14 residues. Looked up from germline, CDR1 is SGHVS and CDR2 is FQNEAQ. Between the trimmed V and J ends, which lost 3 bases and 2 bases, there was a span of 11 bases.

This clonotype was counted at least ten times. The rearrangement uses TRBV6-6 and TRBJ2-7, with TRBD1 matching 8 bases. The CDR3 is 16 amino acids. Germline CDR1 is MNHNY and CDR2 is SVGAGI (reference sequence). The V and J ends lost 5 bases and 2 bases, in that order; junction bases with no gene match: 11. The CDR3 nucleotides are TGTGCCAGCAGTGTCTTACCGGGACAGGCCCCCTACGAGCAGTACTTC. Residues: CASSVLPGQAPYEQYF.

This clonotype was counted many times. The chain recombines TRBV12-3 or TRBV12-4 with TRBJ2-7; D remains ambiguous. The CDR3 is made up of 11 amino acids. Trimming took 5 bases from V and 7 from J, leaving 9 bases between them. CDR3 protein: CASSTTWEQYF. As DNA, the CDR3 is TGTGCCAGCAGTACGACTTGGGAGCAGTACTTC.

This clonotype was picked up many times. The chain joins TRBV19 to TRBJ2-2; D is perhaps TRBD2 (6 bases). Trimming left V 4 bases short and J 5 bases short, with 17 bases between. The germline CDR1 and CDR2 sequences are LNHDA and SQIVND (reference sequence). This CDR3 spans 16 amino acids. CDR3 loop: CASSTPGGRGTGELFF. CDR3 bases: TGTGCCAGTAGTACCCCCGGAGGACGGGGGACCGGGGAGCTGTTTTTT.

J is TRBJ2-3 and V is TRBV14; perhaps TRBD2 as D (5 bases). The length of the CDR3 is 16 residues. Germline CDR1 SGHDN, CDR2 FVKESK. V lost 1 base, J lost 2 bases, and 13 bases lay in between. The CDR3 nucleotides read TGTGCCAGCAGCCAAGCCCCCAGCGGATACACAGATACGCAGTATTTT. It specifies CASSQAPSGYTDTQYF.